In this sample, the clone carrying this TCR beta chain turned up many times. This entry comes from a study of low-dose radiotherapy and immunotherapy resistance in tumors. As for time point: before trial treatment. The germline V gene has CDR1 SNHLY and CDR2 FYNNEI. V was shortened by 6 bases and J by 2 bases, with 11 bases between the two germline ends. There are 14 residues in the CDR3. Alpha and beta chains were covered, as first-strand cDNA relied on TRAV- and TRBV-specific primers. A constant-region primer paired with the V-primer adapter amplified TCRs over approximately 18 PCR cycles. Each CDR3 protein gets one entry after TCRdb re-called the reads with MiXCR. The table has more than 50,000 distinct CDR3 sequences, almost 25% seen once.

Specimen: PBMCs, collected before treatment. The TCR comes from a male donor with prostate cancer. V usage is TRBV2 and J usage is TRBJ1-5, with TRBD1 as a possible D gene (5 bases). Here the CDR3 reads CASSGTDRNQPQHF. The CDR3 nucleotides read TGTGCCAGCAGCGGGACGGACCGCAATCAGCCCCAGCATTTT.